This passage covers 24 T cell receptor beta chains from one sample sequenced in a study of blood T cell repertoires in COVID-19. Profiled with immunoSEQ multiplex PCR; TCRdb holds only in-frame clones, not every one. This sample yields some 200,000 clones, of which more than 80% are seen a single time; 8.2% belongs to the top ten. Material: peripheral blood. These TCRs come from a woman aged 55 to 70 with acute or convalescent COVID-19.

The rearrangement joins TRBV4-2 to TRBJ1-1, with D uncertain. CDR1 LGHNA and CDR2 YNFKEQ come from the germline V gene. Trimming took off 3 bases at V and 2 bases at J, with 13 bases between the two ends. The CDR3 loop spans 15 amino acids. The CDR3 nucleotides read TGTGCCAGCAGCCACCAGGCGGGCCGAAACACTGAAGCTTTCTTT. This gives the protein CASSHQAGRNTEAFF.

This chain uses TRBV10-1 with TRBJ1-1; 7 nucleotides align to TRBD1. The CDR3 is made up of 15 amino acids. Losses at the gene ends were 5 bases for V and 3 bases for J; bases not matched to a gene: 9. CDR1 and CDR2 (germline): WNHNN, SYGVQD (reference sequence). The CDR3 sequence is CASSTGQRMDTEAFF. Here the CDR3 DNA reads TGCGCCAGCAGTACGGGACAGCGGATGGACACTGAAGCTTTCTTT.

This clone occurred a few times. The CDR3 spells CASSLGSGSEKTQYF. CDR3 bases: TGTGCCAGCAGCCTAGGCTCGGGAAGTGAAAAGACCCAGTACTTC. The V gene is TRBV5-8, the J gene TRBJ2-5, with D maybe TRBD2 (5 bases). The CDR3 totals 15 residues. V was clipped by 4 bases and J by 6 bases, with 19 bases between them. The germline V gene has CDR1 SGHTS and CDR2 YDEGEE.

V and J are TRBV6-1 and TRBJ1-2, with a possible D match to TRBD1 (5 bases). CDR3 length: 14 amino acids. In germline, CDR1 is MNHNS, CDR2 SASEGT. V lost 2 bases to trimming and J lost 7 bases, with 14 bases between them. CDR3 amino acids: CASSEKGVRGGYTF. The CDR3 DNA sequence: TGTGCCAGCAGTGAAAAAGGGGTACGAGGTGGCTACACCTTC.

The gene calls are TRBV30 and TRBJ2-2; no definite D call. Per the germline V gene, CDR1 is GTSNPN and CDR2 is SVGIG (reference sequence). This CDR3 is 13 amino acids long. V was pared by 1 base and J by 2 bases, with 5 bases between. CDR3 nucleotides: TGTGCCTGGAGTGGGGCTAACACCGGGGAGCTGTTTTTT. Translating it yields CAWSGANTGELFF.

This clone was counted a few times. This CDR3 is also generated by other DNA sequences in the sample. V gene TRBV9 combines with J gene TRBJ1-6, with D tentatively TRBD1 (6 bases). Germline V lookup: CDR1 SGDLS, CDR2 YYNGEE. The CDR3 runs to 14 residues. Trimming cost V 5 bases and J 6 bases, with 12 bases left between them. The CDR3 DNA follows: TGTGCCAGCAGTGGAACAGGGCCTAATTCACCCCTCCACTTT. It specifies CASSGTGPNSPLHF.

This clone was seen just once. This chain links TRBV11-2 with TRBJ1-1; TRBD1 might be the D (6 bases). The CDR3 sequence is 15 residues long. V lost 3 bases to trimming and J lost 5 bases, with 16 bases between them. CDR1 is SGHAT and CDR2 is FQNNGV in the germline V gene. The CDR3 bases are TGTGCCAGCAGCTTGGCCGCCTCAGGGGTAACTGAAGCTTTCTTT. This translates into CASSLAASGVTEAFF.

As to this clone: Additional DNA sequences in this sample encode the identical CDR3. Here the CDR3 DNA reads TGTGCCAGCAGTTACCAGAACACCGGGGAGCTGTTTTTT. Translation gives CASSYQNTGELFF. The chain uses TRBV6-5 and TRBJ2-2; D is unclear. Trimming shortened V by 2 bases and J by 1 base, and 2 bases separated the two germline ends. In germline, CDR1 is MNHEY, CDR2 SVGAGI. The CDR3 spans 13 residues.

CDR3 sequence: CASSIERTSGIGDTGELFF. CDR3 coding DNA: TGTGCCAGTAGTATCGAGCGGACTAGCGGGATAGGGGACACCGGGGAGCTGTTTTTT. The rearrangement uses TRBV19 and TRBJ2-2; 12 bases agree with TRBD2. Losses at the gene ends were 3 bases for V and 3 bases for J; bases not matched to a gene: 11. Germline V gene lookup returns CDR1 LNHDA and CDR2 SQIVND (reference sequence). The length of the CDR3 is 19 residues.

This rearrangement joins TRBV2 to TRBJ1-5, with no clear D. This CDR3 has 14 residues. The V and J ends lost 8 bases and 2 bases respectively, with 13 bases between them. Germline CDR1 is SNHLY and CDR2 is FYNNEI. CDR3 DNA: TGTGCCAGCGGAATCCTCGGGGGCAATCAGCCCCAGCATTTT. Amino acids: CASGILGGNQPQHF.

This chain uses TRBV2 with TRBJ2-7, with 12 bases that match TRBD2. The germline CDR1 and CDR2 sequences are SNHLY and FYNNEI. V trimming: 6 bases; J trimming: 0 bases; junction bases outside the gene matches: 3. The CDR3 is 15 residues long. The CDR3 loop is CASRGLAGASYEQYF. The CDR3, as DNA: TGTGCCAGCAGGGGACTAGCGGGCGCCTCCTACGAGCAGTACTTC.

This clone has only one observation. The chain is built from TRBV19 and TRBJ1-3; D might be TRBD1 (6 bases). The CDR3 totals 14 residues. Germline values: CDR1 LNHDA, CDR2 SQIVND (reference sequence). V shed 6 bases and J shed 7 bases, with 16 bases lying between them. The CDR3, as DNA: TGTGCCAGTAGCCCCAGGGGTTCTCCGAACACCATATATTTT. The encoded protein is CASSPRGSPNTIYF.

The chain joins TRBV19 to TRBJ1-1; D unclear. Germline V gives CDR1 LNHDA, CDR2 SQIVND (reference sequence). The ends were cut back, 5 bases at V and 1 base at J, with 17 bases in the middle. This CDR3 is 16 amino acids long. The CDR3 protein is CASSSRAGSKNTEAFF. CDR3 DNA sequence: TGTGCCAGTAGTTCACGTGCAGGATCAAAGAACACTGAAGCTTTCTTT.

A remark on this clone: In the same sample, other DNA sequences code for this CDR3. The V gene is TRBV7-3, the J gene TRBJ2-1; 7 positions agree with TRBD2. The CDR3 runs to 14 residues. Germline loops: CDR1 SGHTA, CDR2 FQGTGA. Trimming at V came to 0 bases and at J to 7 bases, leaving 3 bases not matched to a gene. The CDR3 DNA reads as TGTGCCAGCAGCTTAACCGCGGGAGTTAATGAGCAGTTCTTC. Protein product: CASSLTAGVNEQFF.

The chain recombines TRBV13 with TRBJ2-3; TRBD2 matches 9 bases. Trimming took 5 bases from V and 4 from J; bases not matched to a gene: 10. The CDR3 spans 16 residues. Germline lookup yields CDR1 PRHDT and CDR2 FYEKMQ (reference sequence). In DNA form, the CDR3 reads TGTGCCAGCAGCCTGGCGGGAGGGGGAGGCTCAGATACGCAGTATTTT. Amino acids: CASSLAGGGGSDTQYF.

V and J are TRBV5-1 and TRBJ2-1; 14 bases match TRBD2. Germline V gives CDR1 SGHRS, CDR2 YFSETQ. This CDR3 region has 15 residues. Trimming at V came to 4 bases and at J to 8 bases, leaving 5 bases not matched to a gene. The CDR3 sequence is CASSPGLAGADEQFF. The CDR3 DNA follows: TGCGCCAGCAGCCCGGGACTAGCGGGAGCCGATGAGCAGTTCTTC.

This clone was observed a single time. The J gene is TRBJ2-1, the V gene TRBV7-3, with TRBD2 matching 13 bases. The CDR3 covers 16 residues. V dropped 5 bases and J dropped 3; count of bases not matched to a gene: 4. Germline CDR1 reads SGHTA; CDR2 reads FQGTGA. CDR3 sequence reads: CASSLGTSGNYNEQFF. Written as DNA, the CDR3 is TGTGCCAGCAGCCTAGGGACTAGCGGGAACTACAATGAGCAGTTCTTC.

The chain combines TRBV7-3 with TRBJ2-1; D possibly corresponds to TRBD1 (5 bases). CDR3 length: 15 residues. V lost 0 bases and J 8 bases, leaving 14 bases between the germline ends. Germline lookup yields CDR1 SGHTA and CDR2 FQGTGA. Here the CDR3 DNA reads TGTGCCAGCAGCTTAACGTTTGTAAGGGGCGATGAGCAGTTCTTC. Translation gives CASSLTFVRGDEQFF.

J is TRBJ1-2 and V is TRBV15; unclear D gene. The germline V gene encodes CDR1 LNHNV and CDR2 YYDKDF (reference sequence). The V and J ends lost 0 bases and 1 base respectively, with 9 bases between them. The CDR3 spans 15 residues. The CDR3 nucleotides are TGTGCCACCAGCAGAGATCTTACAGTTAACTATGGCTACACCTTC. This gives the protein CATSRDLTVNYGYTF. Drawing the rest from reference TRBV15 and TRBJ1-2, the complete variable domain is DAMVIQNPRYQVTQFGKPVTLSCSQTLNHNVMYWYQQKSSQAPKLLFHYYDKDFNNEADTPDNFQSRRPNTSFCFLDIRSPGLGDTAMYLCATSRDLTVNYGYTFGSGTRLTVV.

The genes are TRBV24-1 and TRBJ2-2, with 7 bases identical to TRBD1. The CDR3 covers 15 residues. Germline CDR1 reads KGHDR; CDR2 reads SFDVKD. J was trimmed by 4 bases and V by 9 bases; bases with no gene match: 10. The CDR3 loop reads CATGGRTGGTGELFF. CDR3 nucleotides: TGTGCCACCGGTGGAAGGACAGGAGGCACCGGGGAGCTGTTTTTT.

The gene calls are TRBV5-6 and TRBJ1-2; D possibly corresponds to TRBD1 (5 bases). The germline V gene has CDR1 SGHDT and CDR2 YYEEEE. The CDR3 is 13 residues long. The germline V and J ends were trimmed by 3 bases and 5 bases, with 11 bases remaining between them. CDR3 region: CASSSRGRYGYTF. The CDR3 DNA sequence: TGTGCCAGCAGCTCTAGGGGTCGATATGGCTACACCTTC.

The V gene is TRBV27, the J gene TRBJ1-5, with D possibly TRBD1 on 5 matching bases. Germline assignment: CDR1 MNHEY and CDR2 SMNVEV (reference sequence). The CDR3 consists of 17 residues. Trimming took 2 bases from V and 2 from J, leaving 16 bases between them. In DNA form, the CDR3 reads TGTGCCAGCAGTTTAATTGGAGGGGCTATACGCAATCAGCCCCAGCATTTT. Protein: CASSLIGGAIRNQPQHF.

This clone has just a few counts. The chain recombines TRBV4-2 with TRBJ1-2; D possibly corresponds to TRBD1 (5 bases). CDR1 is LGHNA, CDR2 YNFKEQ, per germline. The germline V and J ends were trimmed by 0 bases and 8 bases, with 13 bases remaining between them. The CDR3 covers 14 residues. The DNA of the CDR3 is TGTGCCAGCAGCCAAGAACCGGGGGTTGAGGGCTACACCTTC. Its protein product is CASSQEPGVEGYTF.

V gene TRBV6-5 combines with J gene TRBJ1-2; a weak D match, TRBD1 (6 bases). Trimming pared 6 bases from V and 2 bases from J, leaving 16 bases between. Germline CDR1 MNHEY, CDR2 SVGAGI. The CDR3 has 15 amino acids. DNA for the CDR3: TGTGCCAGCAGCCGCTCCAGGGGTGGGAACTATGGCTACACCTTC. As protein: CASSRSRGGNYGYTF.